The 28 T cell receptor beta chains reported below all come from one sample, sequenced in a study of OX40 agonist ivuxolimab in advanced cancers. TCRdb's table, derived via immunoSEQ multiplex PCR, lists solely in-frame clones and lacks some. The sample shows 78,000 or so clones, roughly 90% of them seen only once. This specimen consisted of CD4+ or CD8+ T cells sorted from blood, obtained in a trial of the OX40 agonist ivuxolimab. Every receptor here comes from an adult with an advanced solid tumor such as melanoma, head and neck, liver or kidney cancer.

This clone came up once. Here the CDR3 reads CASSVVRTGRTPCNQPQHF. CDR3 coding DNA: TGTGCCAGCAGCGTAGTCCGGACAGGGAGAACCCCTTGCAATCAGCCCCAGCATTTT. The chain couples TRBV9 to TRBJ1-5, with 8 positions matching TRBD1. Germline values: CDR1 SGDLS, CDR2 YYNGEE. J gave up 2 bases and V 0 bases, and 13 bases lay outside the gene matches. There are 19 residues in the CDR3.

The chain has TRBV5-1 and TRBJ1-1; no clear D gene. Germline assignment: CDR1 SGHRS and CDR2 YFSETQ. The CDR3 totals 15 residues. V lost 4 bases to trimming and J lost 0 bases, with 13 bases between them. The CDR3 bases are TGCGCCAGCAGCCTTTCAAACAGCATGAACACTGAAGCTTTCTTT. The encoded protein is CASSLSNSMNTEAFF.

Only a few counts were recorded for this clone. The V gene is TRBV6-4, the J gene TRBJ1-2, with 8 nucleotides matching TRBD1. V shed 7 bases, J shed 7 bases, and the junction held 14 bases outside the gene matches. CDR1 and CDR2 from the germline V gene are MRHNA and SNTAGT. This CDR3 has 15 amino acids. CDR3 sequence: CASTSDPTGARGYTF. CDR3 DNA: TGTGCCAGCACCTCAGACCCGACAGGGGCCCGTGGCTACACCTTC.

The CDR3 sequence: CASSQVGSVYNEQFF. CDR3 nucleotide sequence: TGCGCCAGCAGCCAAGTAGGAAGTGTGTACAATGAGCAGTTCTTC. V gene TRBV4-1 combines with J gene TRBJ2-1; D gene ambiguous. Trimming took 1 base from V and 4 from J, leaving 11 bases between them. The V gene's germline CDR1 is MGHRA and CDR2 YSYEKL. The CDR3 loop spans 15 amino acids.

The genes are TRBV13 and TRBJ2-7; 7 bases are a match to TRBD1. Germline CDR1 reads PRHDT; CDR2 reads FYEKMQ (reference sequence). V trimming: 0 bases; J trimming: 7 bases; junction bases outside the gene matches: 3. The CDR3 is 13 amino acids. CDR3 residues: CASSLGRGKEQYF. The CDR3 coding sequence is TGTGCCAGCAGCTTAGGCAGGGGGAAGGAGCAGTACTTC.

The rearrangement uses TRBV6-5 and TRBJ2-7; D possibly matches TRBD1 or TRBD2 (5 bases each). Germline CDR1 MNHEY, CDR2 SVGAGI. CDR3 length equals 14 residues. With 2 bases removed from V and 1 base from J, the gap between germline ends came to 9 bases. CDR3 bases: TGTGCCAGCAGTTACGGGGGAGAGTCCTACGAGCAGTACTTC. This codes for CASSYGGESYEQYF.

CDR3 sequence: CASSQEIRQVNSPLHF. CDR3 DNA: TGCGCCAGCAGCCAAGAAATCAGGCAAGTCAATTCACCCCTCCACTTT. V and J are TRBV4-1 and TRBJ1-6, with D hard to call. Trimming left V 0 bases short and J 7 bases short, with 13 bases between. Germline-derived CDR1 and CDR2 are MGHRA and YSYEKL. This CDR3 is built from 16 residues.

The chain has TRBV11-2 and TRBJ1-1, with no clear D. The V and J ends lost 4 bases and 1 base respectively, with 7 bases between them. The CDR3 runs 13 residues. Germline values: CDR1 SGHAT, CDR2 FQNNGV. CDR3 DNA: TGTGCCAGCAGCTACACAGAGAACACTGAAGCTTTCTTT. Translation: CASSYTENTEAFF.

The chain recombines TRBV7-9 with TRBJ2-5; TRBD2 aligns across 15 bases. Looked up from germline, CDR1 is SEHNR and CDR2 is FQNEAQ (reference sequence). V trimming: 3 bases; J trimming: 4 bases; junction bases outside the gene matches: 6. This CDR3 region has 17 residues. The CDR3 bases are TGTGCCAGCAGCTTCGGACTAGCGGGGGGGCCGGTAGAGACCCAGTACTTC. Protein: CASSFGLAGGPVETQYF.

V gene TRBV11-2 combines with J gene TRBJ2-3, with D perhaps given as TRBD1 or TRBD2 (5 bases each). Between the trimmed V and J ends, which lost 4 bases and 9 bases, there was a span of 17 bases. CDR3 length equals 14 residues. Germline V gives CDR1 SGHAT, CDR2 FQNNGV. The CDR3 DNA is TGTGCCAGCAGCTCTTCAACTGGGACCGCCACGCAGTATTTT. Translation gives CASSSSTGTATQYF.

This clone was recorded only once. V and J are TRBV19 and TRBJ1-6; no firm D call. This CDR3 contains 15 residues. CDR1 is LNHDA, CDR2 SQIVND, per germline (reference sequence). Deletions cut 4 bases from V and 9 bases from J, with 16 bases between. The CDR3 DNA sequence: TGTGCCAGTAGTAGCCCCCGGGAAATACGTTCACCCCTCCACTTT. It specifies CASSSPREIRSPLHF.

This clone was observed a single time. The V call is TRBV11-3, the J call TRBJ2-5, with D possibly being TRBD1 (5 bases). The germline V and J ends were trimmed by 2 bases and 1 base, with 14 bases remaining between them. The CDR3 loop spans 16 amino acids. Per the germline V gene, CDR1 is SGHNT and CDR2 is YENEEA. In DNA, the CDR3 is TGTGCCAGCAGCTTATCTGGCAGGGTAGGCCAAGAGACCCAGTACTTC. This translates into CASSLSGRVGQETQYF.

The gene calls are TRBV7-2 and TRBJ1-4; D uncertain. Trimming removed 2 bases at V and 5 bases at J, with 6 bases between. Germline CDR1 SGHTA, CDR2 FQGNSA. The CDR3 is 13 amino acids. As DNA, the CDR3 is TGTGCCAGCAGCTTACCCCCGAATGAAAAACTGTTTTTT. It yields the protein CASSLPPNEKLFF.

The chain uses TRBV2 and TRBJ2-5; 7 nucleotides line up with TRBD2. V shed 5 bases and J 5 bases; nucleotides not matched to a gene: 11. CDR1 is SNHLY and CDR2 is FYNNEI in the germline V gene. The CDR3 sequence is 15 residues long. CDR3 DNA: TGTGCCAGCAGTTGGGGGGGGTCGGTTGTGGAGACCCAGTACTTC. Translation gives CASSWGGSVVETQYF.

This sequence joins TRBV2 and TRBJ2-1; 12 nucleotides align to TRBD2. Germline CDR1 and CDR2: SNHLY and FYNNEI. The CDR3 runs to 18 residues. V lost 7 bases and J lost 0; bases outside the gene matches: 10. The CDR3 sequence: CASISTSGGLSSYNEQFF. The CDR3 region has the DNA TGTGCCAGCATATCTACTAGCGGGGGGTTGAGCTCCTACAATGAGCAGTTCTTC.

The chain recombines TRBV5-1 with TRBJ2-7; D possibly corresponds to TRBD1 (6 bases). This CDR3 comprises 14 residues. The V end lost 4 bases, the J end lost 2 bases, and 13 bases lay between the germline ends. Germline CDR1 is SGHRS and CDR2 is YFSETQ. CDR3 nucleotides: TGCGCCAGCAGCCTGACGGGACACCCCTACGAGCAGTACTTC. This sequence encodes CASSLTGHPYEQYF.

The chain recombines TRBV27 with TRBJ2-7, with D tentatively TRBD2 (7 bases). V was shortened by 4 bases and J by 6 bases, with 22 bases between the two germline ends. In germline, CDR1 is MNHEY, CDR2 SMNVEV (reference sequence). The CDR3 loop spans 16 amino acids. The CDR3 DNA reads as TGTGCCAGCAGTTACCAAGGGGGGGGCGTCTTCCTCGAGCAGTACTTC. It yields the protein CASSYQGGGVFLEQYF.

The chain links TRBV12-5 to TRBJ2-1, with 12 bases matching TRBD2. The V and J ends lost 5 bases and 1 base, in that order; junction bases with no gene match: 3. In germline, CDR1 is LGHNT, CDR2 FRNRAP. The CDR3 length is 16 residues. The CDR3 spells CASGPGLAGSYNEQFF. DNA for the CDR3: TGTGCTAGTGGTCCCGGACTAGCGGGGTCCTACAATGAGCAGTTCTTC.

V usage is TRBV14 and J usage is TRBJ2-7; D may be TRBD2 (5 bases). The V end lost 1 base, the J end lost 1 base, and 17 bases lay between the germline ends. Germline V gene sequence: CDR1 SGHDN, CDR2 FVKESK. This CDR3 has 17 amino acids. CDR3 coding DNA: TGTGCCAGCAGCCAAGGGCCCTGGGCGGGTGTATCCTACGAGCAGTACTTC. Amino acids: CASSQGPWAGVSYEQYF. Combining the CDR3 with reference TRBV14 and TRBJ2-7 gives the whole variable domain EAGVTQFPSHSVIEKGQTVTLRCDPISGHDNLYWYRRVMGKEIKFLLHFVKESKQDESGMPNNRFLAERTGGTYSTLKVQPAELEDSGVYFCASSQGPWAGVSYEQYFGPGTRLTVT.

The gene calls are TRBV5-6 and TRBJ2-7, with D perhaps matching TRBD1 (6 bases). The CDR3 has 15 amino acids. The germline CDR1 and CDR2 sequences are SGHDT and YYEEEE. V lost 4 bases to trimming and J lost 1 base, with 15 bases between them. The CDR3: CASSLQGQGSYEQYF. The CDR3 DNA sequence: TGTGCCAGCAGCCTCCAGGGGCAGGGATCCTACGAGCAGTACTTC.

The V call is TRBV11-3, the J call TRBJ2-3; 7 positions agree with TRBD2. CDR3 length: 13 residues. The J segment lost 6 bases and the V segment lost 1 base, leaving 1 base of the junction unmatched. CDR1 and CDR2 from the germline V gene are SGHNT and YENEEA. The CDR3: CASSLAGGDTQYF. CDR3 bases: TGTGCCAGCAGCTTAGCGGGGGGTGATACGCAGTATTTT. The variable domain in full, completed from reference TRBV11-3 and TRBJ2-3, reads EAGVVQSPRYKIIEKKQPVAFWCNPISGHNTLYWYLQNLGQGPELLIRYENEEAVDDSQLPKDRFSAERLKGVDSTLKIQPAELGDSAVYLCASSLAGGDTQYFGPGTRLTVL.

This rearrangement joins TRBV29-1 to TRBJ2-7, with 7 positions matching TRBD1. This CDR3 comprises 13 residues. V gave up 8 bases and J gave up 0 bases; unmatched junction bases: 7. CDR1 is SQVTM, CDR2 ANQGSEA, per germline. CDR3 loop: CSTRTGSSYEQYF. The DNA for the CDR3 is TGCAGCACACGGACAGGTAGCTCCTACGAGCAGTACTTC.

This chain joins TRBV27 and TRBJ2-1, with D perhaps given as TRBD1 or TRBD2 (5 bases each). The CDR3 contains 17 residues. Germline assignment: CDR1 MNHEY and CDR2 SMNVEV (reference sequence). The V gene lost 4 bases and the J gene lost 0 bases, with 16 bases spanning the gap. The CDR3 spells CASSSEGTASSYNEQFF. CDR3 bases: TGTGCCAGCAGTTCTGAGGGGACGGCGAGCTCCTACAATGAGCAGTTCTTC.

The V gene is TRBV15, the J gene TRBJ2-7; possibly TRBD2 for D (6 bases). Trimming removed 1 base at V and 3 bases at J, with 16 bases between. This CDR3 comprises 16 residues. The V gene's germline CDR1 is LNHNV and CDR2 YYDKDF (reference sequence). The CDR3 DNA sequence: TGTGCCACCAGCAGAGGGGGATGGGGGGAGAGCTACGAGCAGTACTTC. Translating gives CATSRGGWGESYEQYF.

The chain joins TRBV30 to TRBJ2-7; D is unresolved. The V and J ends lost 4 bases and 7 bases respectively, with 14 bases between them. Germline lookup yields CDR1 GTSNPN and CDR2 SVGIG (reference sequence). The CDR3 runs 12 residues. In nucleotides, the CDR3 is TGTGCCTGGAACCGAAGTCCATTAGAGCAGTACTTC. Protein sequence: CAWNRSPLEQYF.

The chain couples TRBV7-9 to TRBJ1-2; D ambiguous. The CDR3 loop spans 13 amino acids. V gave up 2 bases and J gave up 4 bases, with 8 bases separating them. Germline CDR1 reads SEHNR; CDR2 reads FQNEAQ (reference sequence). CDR3 sequence reads: CASSLSTVYGYTF. The CDR3 DNA follows: TGTGCCAGCAGCTTATCAACGGTCTATGGCTACACCTTC. The full variable domain, completed using reference TRBV7-9 and TRBJ1-2, is DTGVSQNPRHKITKRGQNVTFRCDPISEHNRLYWYRQTLGQGPEFLTYFQNEAQLEKSRLLSDRFSAERPKGSFSTLEIQRTEQGDSAMYLCASSLSTVYGYTFGSGTRLTVV.

This clone has just one count. The J gene is TRBJ1-1, the V gene TRBV5-1; D unresolved. Germline assignment: CDR1 SGHRS and CDR2 YFSETQ. CDR3 size: 15 residues. The ends were cut back, 1 base at V and 0 bases at J, with 10 bases in the middle. The CDR3 bases are TGCGCCAGCAGCTTGAGCTTAGAACTGAACACTGAAGCTTTCTTT. Its protein product is CASSLSLELNTEAFF.

J is TRBJ1-4 and V is TRBV29-1, with D possibly TRBD1 on 6 matching bases. The CDR3 runs 14 residues. The V gene lost 6 bases and the J gene lost 5 bases, with 16 bases spanning the gap. In germline, CDR1 is SQVTM, CDR2 ANQGSEA. CDR3 in DNA: TGCAGCGTGCAACAGGGAGGCCCAAATGAAAAACTGTTTTTT. It encodes CSVQQGGPNEKLFF.